The clone carrying this TCR beta chain was picked up many times. These data belong to a study of naive and memory T cell subsets. The SP2 primer and nested alpha and beta constant region primers amplified ligated cDNA in four rounds. TCRdb used MiXCR to reprocess the UMI-ligation and nested PCR reads, holding one entry per CDR3 protein. The sample includes 37,000 or so distinct CDR3 sequences, 11% of them seen just once. With 6 bases clipped from V and 10 bases from J, the junction kept 13 bases outside the gene matches. This CDR3 spans 15 amino acids. From germline, CDR1 is MNHNS and CDR2 SASEGT. Noted treatment: skin biopsy from PPD injection site in Mantoux-positive individual. The library had UMIs added by 3' ligation of an oligonucleotide to TCR cDNA.

V and J are TRBV6-1 and TRBJ2-1, with 9 nucleotides matching TRBD2. The material was skin, obtained from a tuberculin skin test site. The sequence was obtained from an adult in good health. CDR3 DNA: TGTGCCAGCAGGAACGAAGTTAGCGGGAGTAGGGAGCAGTTCTTC. Translating it yields CASRNEVSGSREQFF.